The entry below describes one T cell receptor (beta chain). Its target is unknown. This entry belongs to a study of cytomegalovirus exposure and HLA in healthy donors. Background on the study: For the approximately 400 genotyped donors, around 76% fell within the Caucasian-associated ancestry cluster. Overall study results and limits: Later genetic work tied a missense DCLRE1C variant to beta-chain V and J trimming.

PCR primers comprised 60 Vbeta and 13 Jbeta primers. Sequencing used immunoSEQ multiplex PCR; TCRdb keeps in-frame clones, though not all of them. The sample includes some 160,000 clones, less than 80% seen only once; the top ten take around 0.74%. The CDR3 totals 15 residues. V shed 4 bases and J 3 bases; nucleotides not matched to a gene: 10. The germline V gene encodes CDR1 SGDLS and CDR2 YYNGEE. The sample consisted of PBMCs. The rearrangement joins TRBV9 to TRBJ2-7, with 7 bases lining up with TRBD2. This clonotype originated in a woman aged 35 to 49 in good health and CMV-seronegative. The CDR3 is CASSLSWRGIYEQYF. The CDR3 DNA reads TGTGCCAGCAGCCTGTCTTGGCGGGGGATCTACGAGCAGTACTTC.